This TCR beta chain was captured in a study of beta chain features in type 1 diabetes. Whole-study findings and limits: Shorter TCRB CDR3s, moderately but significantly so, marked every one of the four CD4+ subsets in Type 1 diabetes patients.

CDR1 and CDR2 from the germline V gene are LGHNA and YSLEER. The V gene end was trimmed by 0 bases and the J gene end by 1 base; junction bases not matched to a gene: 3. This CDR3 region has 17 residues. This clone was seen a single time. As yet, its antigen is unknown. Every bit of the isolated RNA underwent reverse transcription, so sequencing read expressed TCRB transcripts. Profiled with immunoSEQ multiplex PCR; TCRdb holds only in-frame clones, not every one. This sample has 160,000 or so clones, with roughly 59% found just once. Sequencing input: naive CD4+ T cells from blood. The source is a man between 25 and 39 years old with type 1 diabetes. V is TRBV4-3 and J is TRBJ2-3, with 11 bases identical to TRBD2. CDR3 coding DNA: TGCGCCAGCAGCCAAGAAGGGACTAGCGGCCGCACAGATACGCAGTATTTT. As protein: CASSQEGTSGRTDTQYF.